This paragraph reports one T cell receptor beta chain. These data belong to a study of beta chain features in type 1 diabetes. Expressed TCRB transcripts were sequenced after all isolated RNA was converted to cDNA. Measured with immunoSEQ multiplex PCR; TCRdb has only the in-frame clones, and not every one. The sample shows 130,000 to 150,000 clones, nearly 9.5% of them seen only once. The V and J ends lost 1 base and 9 bases respectively, with 16 bases between them. This CDR3 has 14 residues. The germline gives CDR1 LGHNA, CDR2 YSLEER. The chain couples TRBV4-3 to TRBJ2-7, with D perhaps matching TRBD2 (5 bases). Input material: central memory CD4+ T cells from blood. The receptor comes from a young man in good health. In DNA form, the CDR3 reads TGCGCCAGCAGCCAAGTCGCAGGACCGAGCGGGCAGTACTTC. Translation: CASSQVAGPSGQYF.